What follows describes a single TCR beta chain. CDR3 length equals 17 residues. J was trimmed by 2 bases and V by 4 bases; bases with no gene match: 9. CDR1 SEHNR and CDR2 FQNEAQ come from the germline V gene (reference sequence). Sequencing used immunoSEQ multiplex PCR; TCRdb keeps in-frame clones, though not all of them. The sample lists tens of thousands of clones, roughly 81% seen once, with roughly 6% in the top ten. This sample is drawn from a study of T cell repertoires in ileal Crohn's disease. V and J are TRBV7-9 and TRBJ1-5; 9 positions agree with TRBD1. The sample consisted of ileal tissue. The clonotype comes from an adult with Crohn's disease. DNA of the CDR3: TGTGCCAGCAGCTCGGGACAGGGTTTTACGGGCAATCAGCCCCAGCATTTT. Amino acid sequence: CASSSGQGFTGNQPQHF.